One sample yielded the 26 T cell receptor beta chains listed below, sequenced in a study of CD8 T cells in Susac syndrome. The authors reverse transcribed roughly 0.5 to 1 ug RNA with random hexamers. MiXCR, run by TCRdb on the immunoSEQ multiplex PCR reads, gives a single entry per CDR3 protein. The sample consists of about 140,000 distinct CDR3 sequences, 94% of them appearing once. The sample comprised CD4+ T cells from PBMCs. These TCRs come from a human donor in good health.

This clonotype occurred once. The genes are TRBV11-1 and TRBJ2-1; D ambiguous. The CDR3 has 13 amino acids. From germline, CDR1 is SGHAT and CDR2 FQDESV (reference sequence). V shed 5 bases and J shed 4 bases, with 9 bases lying between them. CDR3 residues: CASSPRPYNEQFF. The CDR3 DNA reads as TGTGCCAGCAGCCCGCGGCCGTACAATGAGCAGTTCTTC. Full variable domain (outside the CDR3, taken from reference TRBV11-1 and TRBJ2-1): EAEVAQSPRYKITEKSQAVAFWCDPISGHATLYWYRQILGQGPELLVQFQDESVVDDSQLPKDRFSAERLKGVDSTLKIQPAELGDSAMYLCASSPRPYNEQFFGPGTRLTVL.

V and J are TRBV6-5 and TRBJ2-7; TRBD2 aligns across 13 bases. The germline V gene has CDR1 MNHEY and CDR2 SVGAGI. The CDR3 totals 15 residues. Trimming cost V 4 bases and J 4 bases; bases outside gene matches: 4. The CDR3 bases are TGTGCCAGCAGTTCCCCGGGACTAGCGGGATACGAGCAGTACTTC. It specifies CASSSPGLAGYEQYF.

The chain is built from TRBV5-1 and TRBJ2-7; D might be TRBD1 or TRBD2, each matching 5 bases. Between the trimmed V and J ends, which lost 4 bases and 0 bases, there was a span of 14 bases. The CDR3 sequence is 15 residues long. Germline values: CDR1 SGHRS, CDR2 YFSETQ. The CDR3: CASSVSGTSSYEQYF. The CDR3 DNA is TGCGCCAGCAGCGTATCCGGGACGTCCTCCTACGAGCAGTACTTC.

The V call is TRBV2, the J call TRBJ2-3; D remains unclear. V lost 7 bases to trimming and J lost 2 bases, with 13 bases between them. CDR3 length equals 14 residues. Germline CDR1 SNHLY, CDR2 FYNNEI. CDR3 sequence: CASKDDVSTDTQYF. CDR3 in DNA: TGTGCCAGCAAGGACGATGTCTCCACAGATACGCAGTATTTT. Together with reference TRBV2 and TRBJ2-3, the CDR3 gives the full variable domain: EPEVTQTPSHQVTQMGQEVILRCVPISNHLYFYWYRQILGQKVEFLVSFYNNEISEKSEIFDDQFSVERPDGSNFTLKIRSTKLEDSAMYFCASKDDVSTDTQYFGPGTRLTVL.

In its sample, this clonotype was seen a few times. This chain links TRBV19 with TRBJ2-4; 7 bases fit TRBD1. The V segment lost 7 bases and the J segment 9 bases; nucleotides outside the gene matches: 12. Germline assignment: CDR1 LNHDA and CDR2 SQIVND (reference sequence). The CDR3 runs 14 residues. CDR3 protein: CASTLGAGGGIQYF. DNA for the CDR3: TGTGCCAGTACCCTGGGTGCAGGGGGTGGCATTCAGTACTTC.

The chain has TRBV5-1 and TRBJ1-1; 10 nucleotides agree with TRBD1. Trimming cost V 7 bases and J 11 bases; bases outside gene matches: 14. Germline V CDR1 and CDR2: SGHRS, YFSETQ. The CDR3 contains 14 residues. CDR3 in DNA: TGCGCCAGCCAATCGACAGGGGGCCTCTTCGGCGCTTTCTTT. As protein: CASQSTGGLFGAFF.

The chain employs TRBV28 and TRBJ2-7; 11 bases map to TRBD1. This CDR3 contains 16 residues. The V gene end was trimmed by 3 bases and the J gene end by 3 bases; junction bases not matched to a gene: 7. The germline V gene has CDR1 MDHEN and CDR2 SYDVKM. CDR3 bases: TGTGCCAGCAGTTTCCCTCTTGGGACAGGGGGCTACGAGCAGTACTTC. It translates to CASSFPLGTGGYEQYF.

The DNA for the CDR3 is TGTGCCACAACCGGGACACAGAATGAAAAACTGTTTTTT. Translated: CATTGTQNEKLFF. This chain joins TRBV10-3 and TRBJ1-4, with TRBD1 as a possible D gene (6 bases). CDR1 is ENHRY and CDR2 is SYGVKD in the germline V gene. Trimming took 10 bases from V and 5 from J, leaving 14 bases between them. CDR3 length: 13 residues.

The rearrangement links TRBV11-2 to TRBJ2-7, with 9 positions matching TRBD2. The V gene's germline CDR1 is SGHAT and CDR2 FQNNGV. The CDR3 runs 16 residues. The V and J ends lost 4 bases and 2 bases, in that order; junction bases with no gene match: 9. CDR3 sequence (DNA): TGTGCCAGCAGCTCCATCCGCGGGAGGGGACCCTACGAGCAGTACTTC. The encoded protein is CASSSIRGRGPYEQYF.

The chain combines TRBV20-1 with TRBJ1-5; unclear D gene. Deletions cut 6 bases from V and 0 bases from J, with 18 bases between. This CDR3 contains 16 residues. From germline, CDR1 is DFQATT and CDR2 SNEGSKA (reference sequence). The chain's CDR3 is CSAPSEGAYSNQPQHF. The CDR3 DNA is TGCAGTGCCCCTTCTGAAGGAGCCTATAGCAATCAGCCCCAGCATTTT.

The rearrangement joins TRBV6-5 to TRBJ1-2; D may be TRBD1 (5 bases). The V gene's germline CDR1 is MNHEY and CDR2 SVGAGI. The CDR3 covers 13 residues. V was shortened by 6 bases and J by 8 bases, with 16 bases between the two germline ends. The CDR3: CASSRGPGLGYTF. The CDR3 DNA reads TGTGCCAGCAGCCGGGGACCGGGGTTAGGCTACACCTTC.

The genes are TRBV12-3 or TRBV12-4 and TRBJ2-7; D assignment may be TRBD1 or TRBD2 (5 bases each). The V and J ends lost 4 bases and 6 bases respectively, with 13 bases between them. The CDR3 has 13 amino acids. CDR3 sequence: CASSWGKALEQYF. The CDR3 DNA reads as TGTGCCAGCAGTTGGGGGAAGGCCCTCGAGCAGTACTTC.

The chain joins TRBV5-1 to TRBJ2-5; 7 bases match TRBD2. The J segment lost 2 bases and the V segment lost 2 bases, leaving 3 bases of the junction unmatched. The germline CDR1 and CDR2 sequences are SGHRS and YFSETQ. CDR3 length equals 14 residues. The CDR3 sequence: CASSFGLVQETQYF. In DNA, the CDR3 is TGCGCCAGCAGCTTCGGACTAGTTCAAGAGACCCAGTACTTC.

The chain links TRBV20-1 to TRBJ1-5; the D is unclear. In germline, CDR1 is DFQATT, CDR2 SNEGSKA (reference sequence). The CDR3 consists of 13 residues. Deletions cut 1 base from V and 1 base from J, with 5 bases between. CDR3 in DNA: TGCAGTGCTAGAGGGCGGAGCAATCAGCCCCAGCATTTT. This codes for CSARGRSNQPQHF.

V gene TRBV12-3 or TRBV12-4 combines with J gene TRBJ2-2; D uncertain. The CDR3 length is 10 residues. Trimming removed 8 bases from V and 5 bases from J, with 3 bases in between. CDR3 sequence (DNA): TGTGCCAGCGCTACCGGGGAGCTGTTTTTT. Translated, it gives CASATGELFF.

The chain carries TRBV2 and TRBJ2-1; D is perhaps TRBD1 (6 bases). The V and J ends lost 3 bases and 3 bases respectively, with 15 bases between them. CDR3 length: 16 amino acids. Germline loops: CDR1 SNHLY, CDR2 FYNNEI. The CDR3: CASSEIGQGFYNEQFF. CDR3 DNA: TGTGCCAGCAGTGAGATAGGTCAGGGGTTCTACAATGAGCAGTTCTTC. The complete variable domain, with remaining parts taken from reference TRBV2 and TRBJ2-1, reads EPEVTQTPSHQVTQMGQEVILRCVPISNHLYFYWYRQILGQKVEFLVSFYNNEISEKSEIFDDQFSVERPDGSNFTLKIRSTKLEDSAMYFCASSEIGQGFYNEQFFGPGTRLTVL.

The chain carries TRBV28 and TRBJ2-7; D may correspond to TRBD1 or TRBD2 (5 bases each). In germline, CDR1 is MDHEN, CDR2 SYDVKM. The V end was cut by 2 bases, the J end by 5 bases, with 13 bases between. The CDR3 runs to 14 residues. The CDR3 spells CASSLGAGRDEQYF. Here the CDR3 DNA reads TGTGCCAGCAGTTTAGGTGCAGGGCGGGACGAGCAGTACTTC.

The chain combines TRBV3-1 with TRBJ1-3, with 7 bases aligning to TRBD1. Germline CDR1 LGHDT, CDR2 YNNKEL (reference sequence). The length of the CDR3 is 16 residues. V gave up 5 bases and J gave up 0 bases; unmatched junction bases: 7. The DNA for the CDR3 is TGTGCCAGCAGCATCGGGACAGCTCTCTCTGGAAACACCATATATTTT. Its protein product is CASSIGTALSGNTIYF.

This rearrangement joins TRBV27 to TRBJ2-1; D call uncertain. The CDR3 is 17 amino acids. CDR1 and CDR2 (germline): MNHEY, SMNVEV (reference sequence). V was pared by 0 bases and J by 0 bases, with 12 bases between. The DNA of the CDR3 is TGTGCCAGCAGTTTATCATGGGTGTATAGCTCCTACAATGAGCAGTTCTTC. Translating it yields CASSLSWVYSSYNEQFF.

The rearrangement links TRBV7-2 to TRBJ2-1; 8 bases map to TRBD2. Germline V lookup: CDR1 SGHTA, CDR2 FQGNSA. The CDR3 is made up of 17 amino acids. With 4 bases clipped from V and 4 bases from J, the junction kept 12 bases outside the gene matches. This CDR3 is CASSSRSGLDPYNEQFF. CDR3 DNA sequence: TGTGCCAGCAGCTCCCGGTCGGGACTAGACCCTTACAATGAGCAGTTCTTC.

This clonotype was detected once. The rearrangement uses TRBV3-1 and TRBJ2-1; no reliable D call. CDR1 LGHDT and CDR2 YNNKEL come from the germline V gene (reference sequence). There are 16 residues in the CDR3. The V gene lost 1 base and the J gene lost 2 bases, with 12 bases spanning the gap. CDR3 sequence: CASSQVLGMPYNEQFF. The CDR3 coding sequence is TGTGCCAGCAGCCAAGTGCTCGGAATGCCCTACAATGAGCAGTTCTTC.

This chain joins TRBV25-1 and TRBJ2-7; maybe TRBD2 (5 bases). CDR1 is MGHDK and CDR2 is SYGVNS in the germline V gene. Trimming pared 6 bases from V and 3 bases from J, leaving 9 bases between. This CDR3 comprises 12 residues. The CDR3: CASRGLLYEQYF. CDR3 sequence (DNA): TGTGCCAGCAGAGGACTGCTCTACGAGCAGTACTTC.

The rearrangement uses TRBV20-1 and TRBJ2-7, with D possibly matching TRBD1 (6 bases). CDR3 length: 12 amino acids. CDR1 is DFQATT, CDR2 SNEGSKA, per germline (reference sequence). Trimming pared 3 bases from V and 8 bases from J, leaving 14 bases between. The CDR3 spells CSARGAEGKQYF. The CDR3 nucleotides read TGCAGTGCTAGGGGGGCCGAGGGGAAGCAGTACTTC.

In DNA, the CDR3 is TGTGCCAGCAGTTATGCAGGGAGGGGTGGCTACACCTTC. It is translated as CASSYAGRGGYTF. The V call is TRBV27, the J call TRBJ1-2; TRBD1 might be the D (5 bases). Looked up from germline, CDR1 is MNHEY and CDR2 is SMNVEV (reference sequence). The CDR3 runs 13 residues. Trimming removed 4 bases from V and 7 bases from J, with 13 bases in between.

The chain employs TRBV7-2 and TRBJ1-5; 8 nucleotides line up with TRBD1. V trimming: 1 base; J trimming: 6 bases; junction bases outside the gene matches: 5. CDR1 and CDR2 (germline): SGHTA, FQGNSA. The CDR3 runs 15 residues. The CDR3 reads CASSLDRGNVQPQHF. The CDR3 DNA is TGTGCCAGCAGCTTAGACAGGGGGAACGTTCAGCCCCAGCATTTT.

The chain uses TRBV19 and TRBJ1-2, with D hard to call. CDR1 and CDR2 (germline): LNHDA, SQIVND (reference sequence). V lost 10 bases and J lost 3, with 12 bases in between. The CDR3 covers 12 residues. The CDR3 region is CATEDRDYGYTF. CDR3 sequence (DNA): TGTGCCACCGAAGACCGGGACTATGGCTACACCTTC.